The 26 T cell receptor beta chains below come from one sample, sequenced in a study of shared clonotypes between healthy human individuals. Assay: immunoSEQ multiplex PCR; the TCRdb copy retains only in-frame clones and omits some. The sample includes about 2.3 million clones, roughly 90% of them seen just once. The sequencing sample was made of naive CD4+ T cells from PBMCs. Subset defined: CD45RA+ positively selected. Receptors originate from a man younger than 35 in good health. Some clones in this sample may be carry-over from other donors' samples.

The CDR3 nucleotides read TGTGCCAGCATCAGCGGTTTGGGGGCCATATATTTT. It translates to CASISGLGAIYF. The chain couples TRBV2 to TRBJ1-3; TRBD1 is a possible D gene (5 bases). Trimming took off 7 bases at V and 11 bases at J, with 15 bases between the two ends. CDR1 and CDR2 (germline): SNHLY, FYNNEI. CDR3 length: 12 amino acids. The full variable domain, with the rest looked up from reference TRBV2 and TRBJ1-3, is EPEVTQTPSHQVTQMGQEVILRCVPISNHLYFYWYRQILGQKVEFLVSFYNNEISEKSEIFDDQFSVERPDGSNFTLKIRSTKLEDSAMYFCASISGLGAIYFGEGSWLTVV.

The table lists this clone with a few counts. The rearrangement links TRBV7-6 to TRBJ1-1; D is uncertain. Germline CDR1 is SGHVS and CDR2 is FNYEAQ. Trimming pared 5 bases from V and 2 bases from J, leaving 12 bases between. The CDR3 is 14 residues long. CDR3 protein: CASSRRGRNTEAFF. The CDR3 DNA reads as TGTGCCAGCAGCAGGCGAGGACGTAACACTGAAGCTTTCTTT.

This chain uses TRBV6-1 with TRBJ2-7; D ambiguous. This CDR3 has 14 residues. CDR1 and CDR2 from the germline V gene are MNHNS and SASEGT. V lost 0 bases and J 7 bases, leaving 13 bases between the germline ends. For the CDR3, the DNA is TGTGCCAGCAGTGAAGCTTCCCGGACGGAGGAGCAGTACTTC. It is translated as CASSEASRTEEQYF.

The chain is built from TRBV29-1 and TRBJ1-3, with D maybe TRBD1 (6 bases). The CDR3 has 14 residues. The V gene lost 7 bases and the J gene lost 4 bases, with 17 bases spanning the gap. Germline CDR1 is SQVTM and CDR2 is ANQGSEA. CDR3 protein: CSASGGGSGNTIYF. The CDR3 bases are TGCAGCGCATCCGGTGGGGGCTCGGGAAACACCATATATTTT.

This chain uses TRBV15 with TRBJ2-1; 7 bases match TRBD2. After removal of 0 bases from V and 8 bases from J, the junction contained 7 bases not matched to a gene. This CDR3 is built from 15 residues. The V gene's germline CDR1 is LNHNV and CDR2 YYDKDF (reference sequence). CDR3 loop: CATSRELAVGDEQFF. For the CDR3, the DNA is TGTGCCACCAGCAGAGAGCTAGCGGTAGGCGATGAGCAGTTCTTC.

V and J are TRBV27 and TRBJ2-5; D remains ambiguous. Trimming removed 0 bases at V and 4 bases at J, with 12 bases between. Germline lookup yields CDR1 MNHEY and CDR2 SMNVEV (reference sequence). This CDR3 contains 15 residues. The CDR3 spells CASSLSSPAIETQYF. CDR3 DNA: TGTGCCAGCAGTTTATCCAGTCCAGCCATAGAGACCCAGTACTTC.

The chain combines TRBV4-1 with TRBJ1-1, with D maybe TRBD1 (6 bases). Germline lookup yields CDR1 MGHRA and CDR2 YSYEKL. V gave up 0 bases and J gave up 7 bases, with 15 bases separating them. The CDR3 totals 15 residues. Written as DNA, the CDR3 is TGCGCCAGCAGCCAAGATTGGGGGGCGCGGAATGAAGCTTTCTTT. Its translation: CASSQDWGARNEAFF.

The J gene is TRBJ1-4, the V gene TRBV4-1, with TRBD1 matching over 10 bases. J was trimmed by 8 bases and V by 1 base; bases with no gene match: 4. Germline CDR1 is MGHRA and CDR2 is YSYEKL. This CDR3 has 15 amino acids. CDR3 sequence: CASSQVDRGYEKLFF. The CDR3, as DNA: TGCGCCAGCAGCCAAGTGGACAGGGGGTACGAAAAACTGTTTTTT.

The rearrangement uses TRBV30 and TRBJ2-1; D not resolved. Germline CDR1 and CDR2: GTSNPN and SVGIG (reference sequence). Between the trimmed V and J ends, which lost 3 bases and 2 bases, there was a span of 8 bases. The CDR3 covers 13 residues. This CDR3 reads CAWRTDTYNEQFF. CDR3 bases: TGTGCCTGGAGAACCGATACCTACAATGAGCAGTTCTTC.

J is TRBJ2-5 and V is TRBV7-3; TRBD2 agrees at 10 bases. J lost 5 bases, V lost 5 bases, and 11 bases had no gene match. The length of the CDR3 is 16 residues. The germline gives CDR1 SGHTA, CDR2 FQGTGA. This CDR3 is CASSPGIAGGGETQYF. CDR3 DNA: TGTGCCAGCAGCCCCGGGATAGCGGGAGGAGGTGAGACCCAGTACTTC. Full variable domain (rest looked up from reference TRBV7-3 and TRBJ2-5): GAGVSQTPSNKVTEKGKYVELRCDPISGHTALYWYRQSLGQGPEFLIYFQGTGAADDSGLPNDRFFAVRPEGSVSTLKIQRTERGDSAVYLCASSPGIAGGGETQYFGPGTRLLVL.

This sequence joins TRBV28 and TRBJ2-2; D unresolved. Trimming removed 2 bases at V and 1 base at J, with 2 bases between. Germline loops: CDR1 MDHEN, CDR2 SYDVKM. The CDR3 extends over 13 amino acids. Written as DNA, the CDR3 is TGTGCCAGCAGTTTAATGAACACCGGGGAGCTGTTTTTT. Protein: CASSLMNTGELFF.

This chain links TRBV18 with TRBJ2-1, with 9 bases fitting TRBD2. The CDR3 contains 16 residues. The ends lost 3 bases at V and 2 bases at J; junction bases unmatched: 5. Germline CDR1 reads KGHSH; CDR2 reads LQKENI. The CDR3 coding sequence is TGTGCCAGCTCACCCCCTCAGCGGGAGGCCTACAATGAGCAGTTCTTC. Its protein is CASSPPQREAYNEQFF.

This clone was recorded once. CDR3 bases: TGTGCCAGCAGCTGGGGGGGGACTAGCGGGCATAATGAGCAGTTCTTC. The encoded protein is CASSWGGTSGHNEQFF. The chain employs TRBV11-2 and TRBJ2-1; 12 nucleotides align to TRBD2. This CDR3 has 16 amino acids. Germline V gene lookup returns CDR1 SGHAT and CDR2 FQNNGV. V trimming: 4 bases; J trimming: 7 bases; junction bases outside the gene matches: 8. Full variable domain (rest looked up from reference TRBV11-2 and TRBJ2-1): EAGVAQSPRYKIIEKRQSVAFWCNPISGHATLYWYQQILGQGPKLLIQFQNNGVVDDSQLPKDRFSAERLKGVDSTLKIQPAKLEDSAVYLCASSWGGTSGHNEQFFGPGTRLTVL.

As for this clone: Other DNA sequences within the sample encode an identical CDR3. This chain links TRBV5-1 with TRBJ2-3; 12 bases are a match to TRBD2. Germline CDR1 SGHRS, CDR2 YFSETQ. The CDR3 spans 17 residues. With 0 bases clipped from V and 3 bases from J, the junction kept 5 bases outside the gene matches. The CDR3 region is CASSLGLAGAITDTQYF. The CDR3 DNA reads TGCGCCAGCAGCTTGGGACTAGCGGGAGCCATAACAGATACGCAGTATTTT.

The chain is built from TRBV19 and TRBJ1-4; D not resolved. The V gene lost 3 bases and the J gene lost 8 bases, with 7 bases spanning the gap. Looked up from germline, CDR1 is LNHDA and CDR2 is SQIVND (reference sequence). The CDR3 is 12 amino acids. CDR3 region: CASSISAEKLFF. The CDR3 bases are TGTGCCAGTAGTATTTCGGCAGAAAAACTGTTTTTT.

V and J are TRBV7-2 and TRBJ1-5; D ambiguous. V lost 3 bases, J lost 8 bases, and 11 bases lay in between. Germline values: CDR1 SGHTA, CDR2 FQGNSA. The CDR3 contains 13 residues. The CDR3 DNA is TGTGCCAGCAGCTTGATAATTGAGAAGCCCCAGCATTTT. This gives the protein CASSLIIEKPQHF.

This chain connects TRBV28 to TRBJ2-6; 7 nucleotides agree with TRBD1. The CDR3 is 16 residues long. Germline V gene sequence: CDR1 MDHEN, CDR2 SYDVKM. J was trimmed by 2 bases and V by 5 bases; bases with no gene match: 6. Written as DNA, the CDR3 is TGTGCCAGCAGTCTAACAGGGGCAGCTGGGGCCAACGTCCTGACTTTC. Its protein product is CASSLTGAAGANVLTF.

The chain is built from TRBV5-1 and TRBJ2-1; 8 nucleotides line up with TRBD2. CDR1 and CDR2 (germline): SGHRS, YFSETQ. V lost 7 bases to trimming and J lost 4 bases; unmatched junction nucleotides: 4. The CDR3 totals 13 residues. In nucleotides, the CDR3 is TGCGCCAGCGCGGCTAGCGGGTACAATGAGCAGTTCTTC. Amino acids: CASAASGYNEQFF.

The chain carries TRBV7-9 and TRBJ1-5; 8 bases agree with TRBD1. Germline V CDR1 and CDR2: SEHNR, FQNEAQ (reference sequence). With V trimmed by 1 base and J by 6 bases, 11 bases remained unmatched. The CDR3 is 17 amino acids. The CDR3 DNA reads TGTGCCAGCAGCTTAGGATTCGTACAGGGGGTTTTTCAGCCCCAGCATTTT. This gives the protein CASSLGFVQGVFQPQHF. Full variable domain (rest looked up from reference TRBV7-9 and TRBJ1-5): DTGVSQNPRHKITKRGQNVTFRCDPISEHNRLYWYRQTLGQGPEFLTYFQNEAQLEKSRLLSDRFSAERPKGSFSTLEIQRTEQGDSAMYLCASSLGFVQGVFQPQHFGDGTRLSIL.

The chain uses TRBV19 and TRBJ1-5; tentatively, D is TRBD1 (6 bases). CDR1 is LNHDA, CDR2 SQIVND, per germline (reference sequence). The CDR3 spans 15 residues. V gave up 7 bases and J gave up 5 bases, with 18 bases separating them. CDR3 in DNA: TGTGCCAGTACCGCACGAGGGGGGCCGGATCAGCCCCAGCATTTT. This codes for CASTARGGPDQPQHF.

The rearrangement uses TRBV6-6 and TRBJ1-2, with a tentative D call TRBD1 (5 bases). Trimming took off 6 bases at V and 5 bases at J, with 19 bases between the two ends. CDR1 is MNHNY, CDR2 SVGAGI, per germline (reference sequence). The CDR3 runs to 15 residues. DNA for the CDR3: TGTGCCAGCAGCCGGGACGCTACCCCCAGTTATGGCTACACCTTC. Protein product: CASSRDATPSYGYTF.

The gene calls are TRBV28 and TRBJ2-7, with 14 bases aligning to TRBD2. V lost 5 bases, J lost 2 bases, and 8 bases stayed unmatched. Germline CDR1 MDHEN, CDR2 SYDVKM. CDR3 length equals 17 residues. CDR3 region: CASSLQGGLAGAYEQYF. The CDR3 nucleotides are TGTGCCAGCAGTCTTCAGGGGGGACTAGCGGGAGCCTACGAGCAGTACTTC.

As for this clone: The sample has other DNA sequences that encode this CDR3 too. The chain joins TRBV19 to TRBJ1-3; 7 bases are shared with TRBD1. Germline V CDR1 and CDR2: LNHDA, SQIVND (reference sequence). V dropped 7 bases and J dropped 4; count of bases not matched to a gene: 1. There are 12 residues in the CDR3. This CDR3 reads CASTTGGNTIYF. The CDR3 nucleotides are TGTGCCAGTACGACAGGGGGAAACACCATATATTTT.

The chain has TRBV6-6 and TRBJ2-7, with a possible D match to TRBD2 (6 bases). This CDR3 has 14 amino acids. In germline, CDR1 is MNHNY, CDR2 SVGAGI (reference sequence). The ends were cut back, 5 bases at V and 6 bases at J, with 17 bases in the middle. CDR3 in amino acids: CASSERVGHLEQYF. DNA of the CDR3: TGTGCCAGCAGTGAGCGGGTGGGCCACCTCGAGCAGTACTTC.

V gene TRBV5-1 combines with J gene TRBJ2-2; the D is unclear. The length of the CDR3 is 14 residues. Germline V CDR1 and CDR2: SGHRS, YFSETQ. V lost 3 bases, J lost 5 bases, and 11 bases lay in between. The CDR3 region is CASSSDPRTGELFF. For the CDR3, the DNA is TGCGCCAGCAGCTCGGACCCGAGGACCGGGGAGCTGTTTTTT.

The chain uses TRBV5-1 and TRBJ1-1; D is possibly TRBD1 (5 bases). CDR3 length equals 14 residues. The V end was cut by 5 bases, the J end by 7 bases, with 18 bases between. The germline V gene encodes CDR1 SGHRS and CDR2 YFSETQ. The CDR3 DNA is TGCGCCAGCAGTTTCTCACCGGGACCCAATGAAGCTTTCTTT. Protein product: CASSFSPGPNEAFF.